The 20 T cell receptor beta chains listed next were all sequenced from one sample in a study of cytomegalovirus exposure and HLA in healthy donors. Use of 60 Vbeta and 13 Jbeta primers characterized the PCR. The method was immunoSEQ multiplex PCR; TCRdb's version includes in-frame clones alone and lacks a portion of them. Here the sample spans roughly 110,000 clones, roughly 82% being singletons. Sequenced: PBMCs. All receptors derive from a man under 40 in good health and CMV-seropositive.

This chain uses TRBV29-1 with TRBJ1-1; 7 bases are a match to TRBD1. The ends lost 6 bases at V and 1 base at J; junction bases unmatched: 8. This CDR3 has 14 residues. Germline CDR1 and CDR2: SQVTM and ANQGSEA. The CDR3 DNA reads TGCAGCGTAGACCCGGGACAGACGAACACTGAAGCTTTCTTT. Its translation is CSVDPGQTNTEAFF.

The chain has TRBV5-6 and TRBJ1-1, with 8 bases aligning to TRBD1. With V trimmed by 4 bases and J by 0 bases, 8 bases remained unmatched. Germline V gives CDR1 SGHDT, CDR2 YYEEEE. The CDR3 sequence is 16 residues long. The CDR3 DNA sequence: TGTGCCAGCAGCCAGATACAGGGGGGGATGAACACTGAAGCTTTCTTT. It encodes CASSQIQGGMNTEAFF.

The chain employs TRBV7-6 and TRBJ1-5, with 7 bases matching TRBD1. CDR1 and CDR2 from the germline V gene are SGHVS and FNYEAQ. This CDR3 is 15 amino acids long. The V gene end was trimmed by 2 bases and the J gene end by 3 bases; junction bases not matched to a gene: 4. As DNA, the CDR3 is TGTGCCAGCAGCTTAACAACAGGGGACAATCAGCCCCAGCATTTT. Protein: CASSLTTGDNQPQHF.

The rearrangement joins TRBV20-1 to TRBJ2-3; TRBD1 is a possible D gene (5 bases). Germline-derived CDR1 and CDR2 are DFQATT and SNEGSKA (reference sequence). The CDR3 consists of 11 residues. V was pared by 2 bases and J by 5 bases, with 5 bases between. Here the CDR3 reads CSARRGDTQYF. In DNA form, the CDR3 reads TGCAGTGCTAGAAGGGGAGATACGCAGTATTTT.

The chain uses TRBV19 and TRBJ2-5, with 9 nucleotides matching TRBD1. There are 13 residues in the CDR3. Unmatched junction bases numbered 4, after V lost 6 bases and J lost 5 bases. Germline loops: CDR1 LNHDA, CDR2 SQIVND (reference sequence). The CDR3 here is CASRTGGSETQYF. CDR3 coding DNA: TGTGCCAGTAGGACAGGGGGGAGCGAGACCCAGTACTTC. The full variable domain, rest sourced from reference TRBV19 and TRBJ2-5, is DGGITQSPKYLFRKEGQNVTLSCEQNLNHDAMYWYRQDPGQGLRLIYYSQIVNDFQKGDIAEGYSVSREKKESFPLTVTSAQKNPTAFYLCASRTGGSETQYFGPGTRLLVL.

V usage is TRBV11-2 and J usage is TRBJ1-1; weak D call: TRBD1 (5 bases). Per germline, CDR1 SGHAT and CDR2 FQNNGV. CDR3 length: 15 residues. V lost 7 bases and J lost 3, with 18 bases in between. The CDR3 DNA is TGTGCCAGCACCCTAGGGCAGGGTGGGTACACTGAAGCTTTCTTT. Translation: CASTLGQGGYTEAFF.

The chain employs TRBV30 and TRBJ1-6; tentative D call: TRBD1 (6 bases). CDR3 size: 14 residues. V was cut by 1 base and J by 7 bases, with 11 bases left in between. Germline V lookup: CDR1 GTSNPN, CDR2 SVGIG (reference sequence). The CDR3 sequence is CAWSDGQLNSPLHF. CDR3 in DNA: TGTGCCTGGAGTGATGGACAGCTAAATTCACCCCTCCACTTT. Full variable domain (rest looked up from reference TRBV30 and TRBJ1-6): SQTIHQWPATLVQPVGSPLSLECTVEGTSNPNLYWYRQAAGRGLQLLFYSVGIGQISSEVPQNLSASRPQDRQFILSSKKLLLSDSGFYLCAWSDGQLNSPLHFGNGTRLTVT.

The CDR3 here is CASSQARGSYQETQYF. The CDR3 bases are TGTGCCAGCAGCCAAGCTCGGGGGAGCTACCAAGAGACCCAGTACTTC. J is TRBJ2-5 and V is TRBV14, with D maybe TRBD2 (6 bases). In germline, CDR1 is SGHDN, CDR2 FVKESK. This CDR3 spans 16 amino acids. V lost 1 base, J lost 0 bases, and 12 bases lay in between.

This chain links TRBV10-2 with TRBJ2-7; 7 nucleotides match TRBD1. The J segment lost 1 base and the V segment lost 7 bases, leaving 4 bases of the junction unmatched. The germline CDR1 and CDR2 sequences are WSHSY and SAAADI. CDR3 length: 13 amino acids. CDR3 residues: CASKMTGSYEQYF. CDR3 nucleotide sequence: TGCGCCAGCAAAATGACAGGGTCCTACGAGCAGTACTTC.

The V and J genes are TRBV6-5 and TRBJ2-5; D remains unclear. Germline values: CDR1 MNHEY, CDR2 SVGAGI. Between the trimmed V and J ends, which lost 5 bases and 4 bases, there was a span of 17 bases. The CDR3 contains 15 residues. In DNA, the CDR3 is TGTGCCAGCAGTCGCTCCGGGTTTAGCATAGAGACCCAGTACTTC. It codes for CASSRSGFSIETQYF.

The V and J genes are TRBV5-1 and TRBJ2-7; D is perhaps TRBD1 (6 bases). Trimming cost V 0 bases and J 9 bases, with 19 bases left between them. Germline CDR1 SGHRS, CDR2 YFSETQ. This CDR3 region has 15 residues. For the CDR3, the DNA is TGCGCCAGCAGCTTGGGCCCCCCAGGGGCGTCTGCGCAGTACTTC. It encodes CASSLGPPGASAQYF.

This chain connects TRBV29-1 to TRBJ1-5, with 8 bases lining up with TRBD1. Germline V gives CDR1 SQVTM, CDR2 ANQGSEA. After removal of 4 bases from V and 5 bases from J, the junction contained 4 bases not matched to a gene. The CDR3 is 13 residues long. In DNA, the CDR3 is TGCAGCGTTGGGGACAGGCCCGATCAGCCCCAGCATTTT. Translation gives CSVGDRPDQPQHF.

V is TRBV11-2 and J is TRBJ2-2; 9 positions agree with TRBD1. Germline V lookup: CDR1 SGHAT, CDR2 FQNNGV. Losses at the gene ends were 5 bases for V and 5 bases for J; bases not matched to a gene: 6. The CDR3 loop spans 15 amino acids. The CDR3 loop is CASSLPTGGTGELFF. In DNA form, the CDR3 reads TGTGCCAGCAGCCTGCCGACAGGGGGTACCGGGGAGCTGTTTTTT.

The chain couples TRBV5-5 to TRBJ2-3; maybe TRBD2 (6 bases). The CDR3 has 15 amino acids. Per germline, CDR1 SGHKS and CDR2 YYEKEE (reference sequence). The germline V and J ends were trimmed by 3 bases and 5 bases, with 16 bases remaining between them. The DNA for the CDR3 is TGTGCCAGCAGCTCCAACGGGGGTGAGGGAGATACGCAGTATTTT. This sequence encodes CASSSNGGEGDTQYF.

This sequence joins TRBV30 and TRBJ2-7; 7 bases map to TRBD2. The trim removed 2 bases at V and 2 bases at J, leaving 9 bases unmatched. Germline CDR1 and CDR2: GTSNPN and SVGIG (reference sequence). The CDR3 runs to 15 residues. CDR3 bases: TGTGCCTGGAGTACCCCGGGGGGAGAGGCCTACGAGCAGTACTTC. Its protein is CAWSTPGGEAYEQYF.

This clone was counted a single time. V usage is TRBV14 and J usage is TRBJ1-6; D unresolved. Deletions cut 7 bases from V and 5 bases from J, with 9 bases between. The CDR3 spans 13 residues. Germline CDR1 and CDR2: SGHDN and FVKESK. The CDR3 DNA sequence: TGTGCCAGCATGATGACAAATAATTCACCCCTCCACTTT. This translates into CASMMTNNSPLHF. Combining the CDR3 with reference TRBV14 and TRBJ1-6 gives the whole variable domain EAGVTQFPSHSVIEKGQTVTLRCDPISGHDNLYWYRRVMGKEIKFLLHFVKESKQDESGMPNNRFLAERTGGTYSTLKVQPAELEDSGVYFCASMMTNNSPLHFGNGTRLTVT.

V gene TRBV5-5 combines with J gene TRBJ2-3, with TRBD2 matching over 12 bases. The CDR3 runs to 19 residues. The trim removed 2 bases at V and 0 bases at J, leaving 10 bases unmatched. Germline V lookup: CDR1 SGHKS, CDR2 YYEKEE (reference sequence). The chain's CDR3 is CASSFSRLAGGFSTDTQYF. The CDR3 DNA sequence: TGTGCCAGCAGCTTTAGCCGTCTAGCGGGGGGGTTTAGCACAGATACGCAGTATTTT.

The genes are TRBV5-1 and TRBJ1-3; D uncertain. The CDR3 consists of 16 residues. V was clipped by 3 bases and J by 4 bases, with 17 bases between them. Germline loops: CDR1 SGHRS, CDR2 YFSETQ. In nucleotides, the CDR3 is TGCGCCAGCAGCTACTTGGAGTCCCAAGCGGGAAACACCATATATTTT. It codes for CASSYLESQAGNTIYF.

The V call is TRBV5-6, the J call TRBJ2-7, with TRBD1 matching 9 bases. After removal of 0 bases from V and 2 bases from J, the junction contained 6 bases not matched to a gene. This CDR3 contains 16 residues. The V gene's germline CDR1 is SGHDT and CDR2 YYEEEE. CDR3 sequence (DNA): TGTGCCAGCAGCTTGGGCCGACAGGGGGTCCCCTACGAGCAGTACTTC. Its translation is CASSLGRQGVPYEQYF.

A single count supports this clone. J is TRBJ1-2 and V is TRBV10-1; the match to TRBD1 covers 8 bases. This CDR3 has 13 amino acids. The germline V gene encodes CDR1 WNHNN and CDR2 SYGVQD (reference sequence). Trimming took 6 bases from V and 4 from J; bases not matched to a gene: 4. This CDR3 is CASSRGTGYGYTF. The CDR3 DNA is TGCGCCAGCAGCCGCGGGACAGGCTATGGCTACACCTTC.